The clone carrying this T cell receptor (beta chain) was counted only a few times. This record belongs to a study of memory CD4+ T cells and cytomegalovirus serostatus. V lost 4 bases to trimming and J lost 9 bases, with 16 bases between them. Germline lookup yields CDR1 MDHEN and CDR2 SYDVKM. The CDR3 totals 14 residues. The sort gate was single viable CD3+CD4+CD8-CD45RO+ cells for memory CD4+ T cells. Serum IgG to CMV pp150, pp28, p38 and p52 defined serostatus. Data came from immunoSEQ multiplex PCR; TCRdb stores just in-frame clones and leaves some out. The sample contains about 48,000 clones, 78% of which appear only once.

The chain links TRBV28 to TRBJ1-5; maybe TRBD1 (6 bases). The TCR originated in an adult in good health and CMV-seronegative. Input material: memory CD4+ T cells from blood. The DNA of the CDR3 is TGTGCCAGCAGTTCCTCAACAGGGAGCCGGCCCCAGCATTTT. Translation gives CASSSSTGSRPQHF.